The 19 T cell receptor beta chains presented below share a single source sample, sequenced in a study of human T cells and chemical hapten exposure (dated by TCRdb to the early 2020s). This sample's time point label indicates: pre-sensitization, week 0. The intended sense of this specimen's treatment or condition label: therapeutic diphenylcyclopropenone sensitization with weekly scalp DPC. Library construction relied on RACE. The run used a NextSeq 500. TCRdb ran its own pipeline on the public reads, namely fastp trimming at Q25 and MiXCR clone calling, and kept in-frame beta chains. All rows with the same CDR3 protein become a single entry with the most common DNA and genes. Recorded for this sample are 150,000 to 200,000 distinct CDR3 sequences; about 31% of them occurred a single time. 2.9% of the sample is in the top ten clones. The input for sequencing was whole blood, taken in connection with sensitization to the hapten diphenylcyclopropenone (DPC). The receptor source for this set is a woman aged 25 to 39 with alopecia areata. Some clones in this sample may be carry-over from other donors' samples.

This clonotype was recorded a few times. CDR3 sequence (DNA): TGTGCCAGCAGCAAGGGGACTAGCGGGTACAATGAGCAGTTCTTC. Translation: CASSKGTSGYNEQFF. The chain employs TRBV7-2 and TRBJ2-1, with 12 bases lining up with TRBD2. Germline V gene data show CDR1 as SGHTA and CDR2 as FQGNSA. The CDR3 spans 15 residues. V dropped 5 bases and J dropped 4; count of bases not matched to a gene: 3.

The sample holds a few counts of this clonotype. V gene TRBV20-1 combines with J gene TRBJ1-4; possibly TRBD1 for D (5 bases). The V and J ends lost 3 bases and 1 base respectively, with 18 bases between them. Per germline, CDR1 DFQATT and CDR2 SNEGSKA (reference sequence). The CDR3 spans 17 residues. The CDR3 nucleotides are TGCAGTGCTAGCCAAGACAGTGCCCAAATAACTAATGAAAAACTGTTTTTT. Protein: CSASQDSAQITNEKLFF.

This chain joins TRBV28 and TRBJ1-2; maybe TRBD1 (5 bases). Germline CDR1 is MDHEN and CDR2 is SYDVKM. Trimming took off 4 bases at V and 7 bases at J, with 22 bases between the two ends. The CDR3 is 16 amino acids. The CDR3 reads CASSSTPGPTKGGYTF. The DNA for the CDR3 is TGTGCCAGCAGTTCAACCCCGGGACCCACAAAGGGTGGCTACACCTTC.

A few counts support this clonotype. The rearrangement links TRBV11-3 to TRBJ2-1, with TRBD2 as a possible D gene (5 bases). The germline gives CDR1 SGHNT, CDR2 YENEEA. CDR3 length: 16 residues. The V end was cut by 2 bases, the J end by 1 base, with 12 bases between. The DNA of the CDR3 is TGTGCCAGCAGCTTACGTTCCGGGGTGTCCTACAATGAGCAGTTCTTC. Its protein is CASSLRSGVSYNEQFF.

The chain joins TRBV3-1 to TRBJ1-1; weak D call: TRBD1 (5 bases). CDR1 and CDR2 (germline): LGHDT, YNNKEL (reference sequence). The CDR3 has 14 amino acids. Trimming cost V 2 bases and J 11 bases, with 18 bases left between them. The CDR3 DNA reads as TGTGCCAGCAGCCAAACCGGAGCCGGGACGCTGGCTTTCTTT. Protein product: CASSQTGAGTLAFF.

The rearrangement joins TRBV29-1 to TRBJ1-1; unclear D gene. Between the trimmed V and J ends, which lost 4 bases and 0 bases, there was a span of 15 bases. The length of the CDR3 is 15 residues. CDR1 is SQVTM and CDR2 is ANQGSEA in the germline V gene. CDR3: CSVVSQSHMNTEAFF. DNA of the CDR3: TGCAGCGTTGTCTCTCAGTCCCACATGAACACTGAAGCTTTCTTT.

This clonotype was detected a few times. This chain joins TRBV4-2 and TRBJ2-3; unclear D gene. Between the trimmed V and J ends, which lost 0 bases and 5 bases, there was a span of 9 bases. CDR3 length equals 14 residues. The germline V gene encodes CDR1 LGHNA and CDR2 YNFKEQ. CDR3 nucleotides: TGTGCCAGCAGCCAAGACTCGTCGCTAGATACGCAGTATTTT. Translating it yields CASSQDSSLDTQYF.

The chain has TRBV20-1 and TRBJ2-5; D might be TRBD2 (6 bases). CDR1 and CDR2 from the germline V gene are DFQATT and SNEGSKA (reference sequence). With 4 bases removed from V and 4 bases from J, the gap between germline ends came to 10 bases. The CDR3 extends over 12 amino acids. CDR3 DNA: TGCAGTGCTATACGGGGGTTAGAGACCCAGTACTTC. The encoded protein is CSAIRGLETQYF.

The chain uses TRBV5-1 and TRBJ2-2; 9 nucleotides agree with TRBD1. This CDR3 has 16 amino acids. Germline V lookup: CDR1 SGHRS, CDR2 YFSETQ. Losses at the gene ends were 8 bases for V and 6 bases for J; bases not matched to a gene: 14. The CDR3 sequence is CASTWVTGGAPGELFF. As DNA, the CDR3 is TGCGCCAGTACCTGGGTTACAGGGGGCGCGCCCGGGGAGCTGTTTTTT.

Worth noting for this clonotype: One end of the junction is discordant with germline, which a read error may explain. CDR3 amino acids: CSAGEAGAIYEQYF. The DNA for the CDR3 is TGCAGTGCTGGAGAGGCGGGAGCAATTTACGAGCAGTACTTC. The J gene is TRBJ2-7, the V gene TRBV20-1, with TRBD2 identical over 7 bases. CDR1 and CDR2 (germline): DFQATT, SNEGSKA (reference sequence). The length of the CDR3 is 14 residues.

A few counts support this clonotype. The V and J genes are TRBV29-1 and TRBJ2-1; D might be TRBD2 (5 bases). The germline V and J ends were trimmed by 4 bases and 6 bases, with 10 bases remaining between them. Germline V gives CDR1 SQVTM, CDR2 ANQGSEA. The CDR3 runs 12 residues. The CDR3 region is CSVVEAGNEQFF. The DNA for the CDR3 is TGCAGCGTTGTCGAGGCGGGCAATGAGCAGTTCTTC.

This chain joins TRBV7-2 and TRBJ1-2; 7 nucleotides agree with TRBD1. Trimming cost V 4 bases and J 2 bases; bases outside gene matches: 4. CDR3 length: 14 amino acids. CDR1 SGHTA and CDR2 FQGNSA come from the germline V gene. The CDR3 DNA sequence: TGTGCCAGCAGCTCCCAGGGGGAGAACTATGGCTACACCTTC. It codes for CASSSQGENYGYTF.

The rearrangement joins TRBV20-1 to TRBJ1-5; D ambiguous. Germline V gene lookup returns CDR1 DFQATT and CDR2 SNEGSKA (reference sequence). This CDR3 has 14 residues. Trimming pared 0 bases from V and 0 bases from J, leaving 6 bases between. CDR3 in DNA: TGCAGTGCTAGAGATCCTAATAGCAATCAGCCCCAGCATTTT. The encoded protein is CSARDPNSNQPQHF.

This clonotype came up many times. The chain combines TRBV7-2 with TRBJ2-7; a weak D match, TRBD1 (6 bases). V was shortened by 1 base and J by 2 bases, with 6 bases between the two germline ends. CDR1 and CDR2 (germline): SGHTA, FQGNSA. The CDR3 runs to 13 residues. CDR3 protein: CASSLGDTYEQYF. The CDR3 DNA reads TGTGCCAGCAGCTTAGGGGACACCTACGAGCAGTACTTC.

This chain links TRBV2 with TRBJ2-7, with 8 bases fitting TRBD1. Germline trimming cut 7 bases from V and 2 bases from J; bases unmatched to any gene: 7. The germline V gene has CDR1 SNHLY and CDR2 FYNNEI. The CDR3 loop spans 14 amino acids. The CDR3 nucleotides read TGTGCCAGCACATACGGACAGGGTCCCTACGAGCAGTACTTC. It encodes CASTYGQGPYEQYF.

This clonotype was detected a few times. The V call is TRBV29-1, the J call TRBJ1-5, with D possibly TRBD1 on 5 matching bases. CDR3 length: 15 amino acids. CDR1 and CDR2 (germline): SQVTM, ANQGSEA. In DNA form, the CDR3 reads TGCAGGTGGAGTGGCAGGGCCCTTAGCGGTCAGCCCCAGCATTTT. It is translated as CRWSGRALSGQPQHF. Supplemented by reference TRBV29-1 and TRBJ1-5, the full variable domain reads SAVISQKPSRDICQRGTSLTIQCQVDSQVTMMFWYRQQPGQSLTLIATANQGSEATYESGFVIDKFPISRPNLTFSTLTVSNMSPEDSSIYLCRWSGRALSGQPQHFGDGTRLSIL.

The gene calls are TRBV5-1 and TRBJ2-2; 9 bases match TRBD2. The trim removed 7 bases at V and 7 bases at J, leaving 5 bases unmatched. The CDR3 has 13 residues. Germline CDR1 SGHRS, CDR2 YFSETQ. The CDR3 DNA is TGCGCCAGCTCGCCAGCGGGAGGCGGGGAGCTGTTTTTT. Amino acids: CASSPAGGGELFF.

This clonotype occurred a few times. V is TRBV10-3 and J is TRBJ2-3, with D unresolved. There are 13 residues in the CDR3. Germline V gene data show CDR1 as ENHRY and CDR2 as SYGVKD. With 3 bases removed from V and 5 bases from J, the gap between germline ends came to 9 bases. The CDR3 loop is CAISDHLGDTQYF. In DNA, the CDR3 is TGTGCCATCAGTGACCATCTGGGAGATACGCAGTATTTT.

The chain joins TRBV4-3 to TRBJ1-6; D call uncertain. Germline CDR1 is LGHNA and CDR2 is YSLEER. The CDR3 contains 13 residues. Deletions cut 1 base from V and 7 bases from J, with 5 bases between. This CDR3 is CASSQAVNSPLHF. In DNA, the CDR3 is TGCGCCAGCAGCCAAGCAGTAAATTCACCCCTCCACTTT.